These 15 T cell receptor beta chains were sequenced from one sample in a study of blood T cell repertoires in COVID-19 (dated by TCRdb to the early 2020s). The library came from the immunoSEQ multiplex PCR assay. TCRdb limited this immuneACCESS table to in-frame rearrangements with V and J called. A share of clones is missing; checked studies link under half to unresolved V genes, and the rest is unexplained. The sample data list hundreds of thousands of clones, and 87% of these were observed just once. The ten largest clones take up more than 2% of the sample. The sequenced material came from peripheral blood. The receptor set was obtained from a man in his late teens or twenties with active or convalescent COVID-19.

J is TRBJ2-1 and V is TRBV2, with 7 nucleotides matching TRBD1. Germline V CDR1 and CDR2: SNHLY, FYNNEI. The V gene end was trimmed by 6 bases and the J gene end by 10 bases; junction bases not matched to a gene: 3. This CDR3 spans 11 amino acids. The CDR3 DNA is TGTGCCAGCAGCCCCAGGGGGGAGCAGTTCTTC. It codes for CASSPRGEQFF.

This chain connects TRBV27 to TRBJ1-6, with TRBD1 matching over 7 bases. CDR3 length equals 13 residues. From germline, CDR1 is MNHEY and CDR2 SMNVEV (reference sequence). The J segment lost 9 bases and the V segment lost 4 bases, leaving 3 bases of the junction unmatched. In DNA, the CDR3 is TGTGCCAGCAGTTCGCGGACAGGTTCACCCCTCCACTTT. Translation gives CASSSRTGSPLHF.

This chain connects TRBV18 to TRBJ1-4, with TRBD1 matching 7 bases. Germline-derived CDR1 and CDR2 are KGHSH and LQKENI. The CDR3 is made up of 15 amino acids. J gave up 4 bases and V 5 bases, and 7 bases lay outside the gene matches. The CDR3 here is CASSKNRGLNEKLFF. The CDR3 coding sequence is TGTGCCAGCTCAAAAAACAGGGGCCTTAATGAAAAACTGTTTTTT.

The chain links TRBV27 to TRBJ2-5; the match to TRBD2 covers 7 bases. CDR3 length: 15 residues. With 1 base clipped from V and 5 bases from J, the junction kept 7 bases outside the gene matches. The germline CDR1 and CDR2 sequences are MNHEY and SMNVEV (reference sequence). Here the CDR3 reads CASSLFRGGRETQYF. CDR3 sequence (DNA): TGTGCCAGCAGTTTATTTCGGGGAGGGCGGGAGACCCAGTACTTC.

The chain uses TRBV6-5 and TRBJ1-1; perhaps TRBD1 as D (5 bases). V was shortened by 0 bases and J by 1 base, with 9 bases between the two germline ends. This CDR3 contains 15 residues. The V gene's germline CDR1 is MNHEY and CDR2 SVGAGI. The CDR3 reads CASSYSNRQNTEAFF. Here the CDR3 DNA reads TGTGCCAGCAGTTACTCGAACAGGCAGAACACTGAAGCTTTCTTT.

V is TRBV19 and J is TRBJ2-7; D perhaps matches TRBD1 (6 bases). This CDR3 contains 14 residues. Trimming took 1 base from V and 5 from J, leaving 12 bases between them. Looked up from germline, CDR1 is LNHDA and CDR2 is SQIVND (reference sequence). The DNA of the CDR3 is TGTGCCAGTAGTATAGGGCAGGGGACCGACGAGCAGTACTTC. Translated, it gives CASSIGQGTDEQYF.

J is TRBJ1-1 and V is TRBV25-1; 7 positions match TRBD1. V gave up 5 bases and J gave up 1 base; unmatched junction bases: 4. The CDR3 runs 14 residues. In germline, CDR1 is MGHDK, CDR2 SYGVNS. CDR3 nucleotide sequence: TGTGCCAGCAGTAAGGGGGCCGGGAACACTGAAGCTTTCTTT. Protein product: CASSKGAGNTEAFF.

CDR3 coding DNA: TGTGCCAGCATCCAATCAGGGTCGAACACCGGGGAGCTGTTTTTT. Encoded protein: CASIQSGSNTGELFF. This chain uses TRBV6-6 with TRBJ2-2, with a weak D call TRBD1 (5 bases). The CDR3 is 15 amino acids. Trimming pared 7 bases from V and 0 bases from J, leaving 12 bases between. CDR1 MNHNY and CDR2 SVGAGI come from the germline V gene (reference sequence).

This chain links TRBV12-3 or TRBV12-4 with TRBJ2-5; D may be TRBD2 (6 bases). CDR3 length equals 13 residues. Trimming left V 6 bases short and J 3 bases short, with 11 bases between. The CDR3 loop is CASSSTRKETQYF. The CDR3 DNA is TGTGCCAGCAGCTCGACTAGGAAAGAGACCCAGTACTTC.

This clone was detected only once. J is TRBJ1-1 and V is TRBV4-1; D remains ambiguous. V shed 0 bases and J shed 8 bases, with 4 bases lying between them. Germline values: CDR1 MGHRA, CDR2 YSYEKL. This CDR3 spans 11 amino acids. The CDR3 coding sequence is TGCGCCAGCAGCCAAGATGCGGAAGCTTTCTTT. Translation gives CASSQDAEAFF.

The chain uses TRBV11-2 and TRBJ2-3; 8 bases agree with TRBD2. J was trimmed by 5 bases and V by 0 bases; bases with no gene match: 7. The CDR3 consists of 16 residues. Germline V gene data show CDR1 as SGHAT and CDR2 as FQNNGV. CDR3 in amino acids: CASSLDHGRGKDTQYF. The CDR3, as DNA: TGTGCCAGCAGCTTAGATCACGGGAGGGGAAAAGATACGCAGTATTTT. The full variable domain, its missing parts supplied by reference TRBV11-2 and TRBJ2-3, is EAGVAQSPRYKIIEKRQSVAFWCNPISGHATLYWYQQILGQGPKLLIQFQNNGVVDDSQLPKDRFSAERLKGVDSTLKIQPAKLEDSAVYLCASSLDHGRGKDTQYFGPGTRLTVL.

This rearrangement joins TRBV28 to TRBJ2-2; TRBD2 is a possible D gene (6 bases). This CDR3 is 15 amino acids long. The ends were cut back, 2 bases at V and 4 bases at J, with 11 bases in the middle. Germline values: CDR1 MDHEN, CDR2 SYDVKM. The CDR3 nucleotides read TGTGCCAGCAGTTTAGGAGGGGCTAGCACCGGGGAGCTGTTTTTT. It translates to CASSLGGASTGELFF.

This clone was detected only a few times. The chain couples TRBV6-5 to TRBJ2-7, with TRBD2 matching over 12 bases. Trimming cost V 10 bases and J 3 bases; bases outside gene matches: 7. The CDR3 is 14 amino acids. The V gene's germline CDR1 is MNHEY and CDR2 SVGAGI. The CDR3 region has the DNA TGTGCCACCACGACTAGCGGGGGCCTCTACGAGCAGTACTTC. Translated: CATTTSGGLYEQYF.

The J gene is TRBJ2-1, the V gene TRBV19; 8 positions agree with TRBD1. The CDR3 is made up of 15 amino acids. The trim removed 5 bases at V and 9 bases at J, leaving 12 bases unmatched. Germline assignment: CDR1 LNHDA and CDR2 SQIVND (reference sequence). CDR3 in DNA: TGTGCCAGTAGTCCTGGACAGGGTGGAGGACTTGAGCAGTTCTTC. Protein product: CASSPGQGGGLEQFF.

This sequence joins TRBV14 and TRBJ2-3; TRBD2 is a possible D gene (5 bases). Germline V lookup: CDR1 SGHDN, CDR2 FVKESK. The V end lost 4 bases, the J end lost 3 bases, and 14 bases lay between the germline ends. The CDR3 loop spans 15 amino acids. The CDR3, as DNA: TGTGCCAGCAGCCGAAATCCCACTAGGACAGATACGCAGTATTTT. This codes for CASSRNPTRTDTQYF.